In its sample, the clone carrying this T cell receptor (beta chain) was seen many times. The length of the CDR3 is 17 residues. The trim removed 6 bases at V and 0 bases at J, leaving 11 bases unmatched. The germline V gene has CDR1 SGHAT and CDR2 FQDESV (reference sequence). The data belong to a study of regulatory T cells in long-lasting Graves disease. Time point meaning: newly diagnosed GD, antithyroid drugs for less than 3 months. Making the TCR library involved RNA that had been extracted from PBMCs. Building of the TCR beta libraries involved iRepertoire HTBI primers and Arm-PCR of CDR3 regions. TCRdb re-called the multiplex PCR reads through MiXCR, storing one row per CDR3 protein. The table lists 300,000 to 400,000 distinct CDR3 sequences, 15% of them singletons.

The material sequenced was peripheral blood mononuclear cells (PBMCs), taken at new diagnosis, from a patient treated with antithyroid drugs. This sequence originates from a female donor with Graves disease. The chain is built from TRBV11-1 and TRBJ2-1; 7 bases are shared with TRBD1. The CDR3 DNA follows: TGTGCCAGCAGTTCCATCACAGGGGCGAGCTCCTACAATGAGCAGTTCTTC. Protein: CASSSITGASSYNEQFF. Supplemented by reference TRBV11-1 and TRBJ2-1, the full variable domain reads EAEVAQSPRYKITEKSQAVAFWCDPISGHATLYWYRQILGQGPELLVQFQDESVVDDSQLPKDRFSAERLKGVDSTLKIQPAELGDSAMYLCASSSITGASSYNEQFFGPGTRLTVL.